The 5 T cell receptor beta chains in this list originate from one sample, sequenced in a study of metastatic and nonmetastatic thyroid tumors. TCRdb reassembled clones from the PCR reads with MiXCR. The repertoire holds approximately 32,000 clones, with 15% as singletons. Prior to thyroid surgery, none of the patients had received any treatment. Sequencing was performed on blood. These receptors all come from a male donor with papillary thyroid cancer or a benign thyroid nodule (not recorded which). Some clones in this sample may be carry-over from other donors' samples.

This clone was counted many times. The rearrangement links TRBV27 to TRBJ2-1; a weak D match, TRBD1 (6 bases). The CDR3 consists of 17 residues. Trimming left V 6 bases short and J 0 bases short, with 18 bases between. Germline V CDR1 and CDR2: MNHEY, SMNVEV (reference sequence). CDR3 residues: CASSVTGPVSSYNEQFF. CDR3 sequence (DNA): TGTGCCAGCAGCGTGACAGGTCCTGTTAGCTCCTACAATGAGCAGTTCTTC.

There are many counts of this clone. The chain couples TRBV18 to TRBJ1-3, with D perhaps matching TRBD1 (6 bases). This CDR3 spans 15 amino acids. The V end was cut by 4 bases, the J end by 2 bases, with 12 bases between. The V gene's germline CDR1 is KGHSH and CDR2 LQKENI. As DNA, the CDR3 is TGTGCCAGCTCACTACACAGGGAGGCTGGAAACACCATATATTTT. This sequence encodes CASSLHREAGNTIYF.

The chain uses TRBV20-1 and TRBJ2-1; a weak D match, TRBD1 (5 bases). The V gene lost 7 bases and the J gene lost 2 bases, with 21 bases spanning the gap. The V gene's germline CDR1 is DFQATT and CDR2 SNEGSKA (reference sequence). CDR3 length equals 16 residues. The CDR3 spells CSDSPRCETAYNEQFF. As DNA, the CDR3 is TGCAGTGACTCCCCCCGTTGCGAGACAGCCTACAATGAGCAGTTCTTC.

This clone was found a few times. The chain carries TRBV12-3 or TRBV12-4 and TRBJ2-2, with unresolved D. Trimming stripped 5 bases from V and 0 bases from J, with 10 bases between. This CDR3 has 15 residues. The CDR3: CASSPPRTNTGELFF. For the CDR3, the DNA is TGTGCCAGCAGTCCACCTAGAACGAACACCGGGGAGCTGTTTTTT.

This clone was recorded at least ten times. This sequence joins TRBV28 and TRBJ2-1; 7 bases are shared with TRBD2. From germline, CDR1 is MDHEN and CDR2 SYDVKM. V shed 6 bases, J shed 5 bases, and the junction held 7 bases outside the gene matches. This CDR3 region has 14 residues. Here the CDR3 reads CASSIPSGNNEQFF. In nucleotides, the CDR3 is TGTGCCAGCAGCATACCTAGCGGTAACAATGAGCAGTTCTTC.